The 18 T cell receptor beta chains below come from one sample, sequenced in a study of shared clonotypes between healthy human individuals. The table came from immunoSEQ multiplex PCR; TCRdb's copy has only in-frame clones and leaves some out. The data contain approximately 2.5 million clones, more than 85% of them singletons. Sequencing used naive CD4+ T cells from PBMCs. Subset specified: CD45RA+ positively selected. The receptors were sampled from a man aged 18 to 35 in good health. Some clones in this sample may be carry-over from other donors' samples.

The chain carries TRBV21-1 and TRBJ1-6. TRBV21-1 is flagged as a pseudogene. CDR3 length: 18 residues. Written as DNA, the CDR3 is TGTGCCAGCAGCAAAGGGGTGGTCTGTCTATATCTCCATTCACCCCTCCACTTT. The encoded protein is CASSKGVVCLYLHSPLHF.

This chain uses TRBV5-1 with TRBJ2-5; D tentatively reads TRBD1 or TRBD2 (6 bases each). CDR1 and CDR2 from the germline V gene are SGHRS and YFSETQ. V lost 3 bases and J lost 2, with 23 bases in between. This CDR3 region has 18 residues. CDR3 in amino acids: CASSSKEGGLILQETQYF. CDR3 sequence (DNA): TGCGCCAGCAGCTCCAAAGAAGGGGGGCTCATATTACAAGAGACCCAGTACTTC.

CDR3 in DNA: TGTGCCAGCAGTTACTATAGGGGCCAGCCCCAGCATTTT. Its translation: CASSYYRGQPQHF. The chain joins TRBV6-5 to TRBJ1-5; a possible D gene is TRBD1 (5 bases). The length of the CDR3 is 13 residues. Trimming cost V 1 base and J 7 bases, with 8 bases left between them. The germline V gene encodes CDR1 MNHEY and CDR2 SVGAGI.

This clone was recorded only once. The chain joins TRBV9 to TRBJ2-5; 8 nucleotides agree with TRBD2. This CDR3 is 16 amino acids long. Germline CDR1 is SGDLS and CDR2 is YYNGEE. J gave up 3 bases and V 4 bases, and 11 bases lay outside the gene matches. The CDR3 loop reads CASSPPARSGEETQYF. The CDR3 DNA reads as TGTGCCAGCAGCCCCCCGGCCCGTAGCGGGGAAGAGACCCAGTACTTC. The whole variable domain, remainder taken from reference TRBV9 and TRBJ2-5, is DSGVTQTPKHLITATGQRVTLRCSPRSGDLSVYWYQQSLDQGLQFLIQYYNGEERAKGNILERFSAQQFPDLHSELNLSSLELGDSALYFCASSPPARSGEETQYFGPGTRLLVL.

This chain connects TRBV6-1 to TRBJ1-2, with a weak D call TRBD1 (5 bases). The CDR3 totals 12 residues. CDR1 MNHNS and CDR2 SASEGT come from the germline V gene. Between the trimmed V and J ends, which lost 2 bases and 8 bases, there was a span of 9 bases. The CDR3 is CASSENRGGYTF. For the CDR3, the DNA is TGTGCCAGCAGTGAAAATAGGGGAGGCTACACCTTC.

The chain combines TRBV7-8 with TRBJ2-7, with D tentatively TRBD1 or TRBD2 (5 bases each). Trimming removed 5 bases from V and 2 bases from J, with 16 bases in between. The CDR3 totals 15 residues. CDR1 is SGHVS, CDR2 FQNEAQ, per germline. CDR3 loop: CASSRNRDHTYEQYF. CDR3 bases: TGTGCCAGCAGCCGGAACCGGGACCATACCTACGAGCAGTACTTC.

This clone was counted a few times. CDR3 nucleotides: TGTGCCAGCACCACCCAGGCAAGGGGAGCTTTCTTT. Protein product: CASTTQARGAFF. The J gene is TRBJ1-1, the V gene TRBV28, with D possibly being TRBD1 (5 bases). This CDR3 region has 12 residues. CDR1 is MDHEN, CDR2 SYDVKM, per germline. V dropped 7 bases and J dropped 10 bases, with 16 bases sitting between them.

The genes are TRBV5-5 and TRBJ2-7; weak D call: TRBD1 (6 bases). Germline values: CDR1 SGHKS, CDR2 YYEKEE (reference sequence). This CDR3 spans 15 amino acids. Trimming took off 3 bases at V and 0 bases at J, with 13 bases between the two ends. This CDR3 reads CASSSWTDISYEQYF. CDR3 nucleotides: TGTGCCAGCAGCTCCTGGACAGACATCTCCTACGAGCAGTACTTC.

The CDR3 spells CASSLTSSGTEAFF. In DNA form, the CDR3 reads TGTGCCAGCAGCTTAACGAGCTCTGGAACTGAAGCTTTCTTT. The chain links TRBV7-3 to TRBJ1-1; D is ambiguous. CDR1 and CDR2 from the germline V gene are SGHTA and FQGTGA. V dropped 0 bases and J dropped 5 bases, with 10 bases sitting between them. The CDR3 spans 14 residues.

Here the CDR3 DNA reads TGCGCCAGCAGCTCCGTAGGGGCAGAGACCCAGTACTTC. This codes for CASSSVGAETQYF. The chain is built from TRBV5-1 and TRBJ2-5; maybe TRBD1 (5 bases). V shed 3 bases and J shed 4 bases, with 10 bases lying between them. The germline CDR1 and CDR2 sequences are SGHRS and YFSETQ. The CDR3 contains 13 residues.

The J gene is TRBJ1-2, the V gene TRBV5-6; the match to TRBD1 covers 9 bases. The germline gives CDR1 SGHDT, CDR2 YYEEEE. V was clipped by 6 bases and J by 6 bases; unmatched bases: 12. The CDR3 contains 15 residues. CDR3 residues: CASITLTGGPHGYTF. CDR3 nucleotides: TGTGCCAGCATTACCCTGACAGGGGGACCTCATGGCTACACCTTC.

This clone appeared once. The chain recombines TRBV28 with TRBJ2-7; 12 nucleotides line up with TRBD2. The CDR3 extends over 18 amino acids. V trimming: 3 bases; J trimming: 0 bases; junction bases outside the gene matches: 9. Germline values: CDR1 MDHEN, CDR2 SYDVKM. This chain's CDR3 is CASSLATSGRPNSYEQYF. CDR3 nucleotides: TGTGCCAGCAGTTTGGCGACTAGCGGGAGACCAAACTCCTACGAGCAGTACTTC.

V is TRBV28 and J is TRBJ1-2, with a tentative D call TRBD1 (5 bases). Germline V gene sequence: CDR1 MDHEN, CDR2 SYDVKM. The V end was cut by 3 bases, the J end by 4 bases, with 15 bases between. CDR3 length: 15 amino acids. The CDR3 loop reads CASSLGRPTPYGYTF. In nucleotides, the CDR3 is TGTGCCAGCAGTTTGGGACGCCCTACCCCCTATGGCTACACCTTC.

The CDR3 coding sequence is TGTGCCTGGACTCCCTGGGACAGGGGAGGGAACACTGAAGCTTTCTTT. Its protein product is CAWTPWDRGGNTEAFF. This rearrangement joins TRBV30 to TRBJ1-1; TRBD1 agrees at 10 bases. The V segment lost 4 bases and the J segment 1 base; nucleotides outside the gene matches: 9. This CDR3 is built from 16 residues. Germline V gene data show CDR1 as GTSNPN and CDR2 as SVGIG (reference sequence). Using reference TRBV30 and TRBJ1-1 for the parts outside the CDR3, the full variable domain is SQTIHQWPATLVQPVGSPLSLECTVEGTSNPNLYWYRQAAGRGLQLLFYSVGIGQISSEVPQNLSASRPQDRQFILSSKKLLLSDSGFYLCAWTPWDRGGNTEAFFGQGTRLTVV.

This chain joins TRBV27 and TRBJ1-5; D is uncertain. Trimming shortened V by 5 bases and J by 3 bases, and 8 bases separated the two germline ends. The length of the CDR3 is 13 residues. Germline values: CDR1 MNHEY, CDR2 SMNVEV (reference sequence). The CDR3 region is CASSAGNNQPQHF. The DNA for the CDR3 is TGTGCCAGCAGTGCAGGTAACAATCAGCCCCAGCATTTT.

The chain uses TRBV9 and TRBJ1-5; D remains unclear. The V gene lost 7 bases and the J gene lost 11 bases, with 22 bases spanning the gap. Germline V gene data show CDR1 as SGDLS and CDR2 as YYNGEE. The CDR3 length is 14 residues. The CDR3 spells CASPGSIWQSAQHF. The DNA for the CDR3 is TGTGCCAGCCCCGGCTCCATTTGGCAATCAGCCCAGCATTTT.

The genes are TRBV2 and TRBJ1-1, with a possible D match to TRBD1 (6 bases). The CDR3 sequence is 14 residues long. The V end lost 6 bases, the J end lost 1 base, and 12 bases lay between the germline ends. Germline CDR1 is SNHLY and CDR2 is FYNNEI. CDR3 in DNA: TGTGCCAGCAGGGACCCACAGGGGAACACTGAAGCTTTCTTT. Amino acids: CASRDPQGNTEAFF.

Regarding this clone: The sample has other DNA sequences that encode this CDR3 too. The DNA of the CDR3 is TGTGCCAGCAGCCCCCCTGTTGGCGAGCAGTACTTC. Translating gives CASSPPVGEQYF. The chain employs TRBV28 and TRBJ2-7; D is undetermined. This CDR3 comprises 12 residues. Looked up from germline, CDR1 is MDHEN and CDR2 is SYDVKM. V was shortened by 6 bases and J by 6 bases, with 12 bases between the two germline ends.